These T cell receptor beta chains were read from a single sample in a study of blood T cell repertoires in COVID-19. Only in-frame clones appear in the TCRdb table, and some are missing; sequencing was by immunoSEQ multiplex PCR. Altogether about 400,000 clones are present, more than 85% being singletons, with the ten largest covering roughly 3%. The sequenced sample consisted of PBMCs or T cells enriched from blood (not recorded which). The receptors originated from a woman aged 25 to 39 who had recovered from COVID-19. CDR3s include the opening cysteine and the closing phenylalanine or tryptophan. D genes are given only for firm matches. Clone size is given for some rows only: seen once, a few or many times, or a class if the clone is expanded.

size	D	V	J	CDR3
once	.	TRBV28	TRBJ1-1	CASHRGMNTEAFF
.	.	TRBV7-2	TRBJ2-5	CASSLEREETQYF
.	.	TRBV5-1	TRBJ2-7	CASSPVGGAPYEQYF
.	TRBD1	TRBV28	TRBJ1-5	CASRGTGGIQPQHF
.	TRBD2	TRBV4-1	TRBJ2-7	CASSQLLAGKYEQYF
once	TRBD2	TRBV10-3	TRBJ2-5	CATASGQETQYF
.	.	TRBV20-1	TRBJ1-5	CSASRPGNQPQHF
.	TRBD1	TRBV9	TRBJ2-7	CASSVDRGNDEQYF
few	TRBD1	TRBV5-4	TRBJ1-2	CASSLRTGADYGYTF
.	TRBD2	TRBV5-1	TRBJ2-1	CASSSLPLAGVSYNEQFF
few	.	TRBV28	TRBJ2-7	CASSSPGLYYEQYF
.	TRBD1	TRBV9	TRBJ1-2	CASSPRQGNYGYTF
once	.	TRBV13	TRBJ2-7	CASSVQDYEQYF
.	TRBD1	TRBV28	TRBJ1-6	CASSSMDRGYGSPLHF
.	TRBD1	TRBV19	TRBJ1-5	CASSEGRGHSQPQHF
.	.	TRBV5-1	TRBJ2-1	CASSLAYLFEQFF
.	TRBD1	TRBV19	TRBJ1-4	CASSIRTGRATNEKLFF
.	TRBD1	TRBV2	TRBJ2-7	CASGRGTGYEQYF
.	.	TRBV2	TRBJ2-7	CASSDQGSLYEQYF
.	.	TRBV27	TRBJ2-5	CASSLRGSLETQYF
.	TRBD2	TRBV19	TRBJ2-7	CASKELAGAVEQYF
.	.	TRBV25-1	TRBJ1-2	CASSEGRAFRYGYTF
.	TRBD1	TRBV14	TRBJ2-1	CASSHGTGAYNEQFF
once	.	TRBV2	TRBJ1-5	CASRGGGSDSNQPQHF
.	TRBD1	TRBV28	TRBJ2-7	CASSPGGQLVYEQYF
.	TRBD2	TRBV19	TRBJ2-1	CASSASGRDSYNEQFF
.	.	TRBV28	TRBJ1-5	CASSLWGGSNQPQHF
.	TRBD1	TRBV28	TRBJ2-5	CASSQGQGGETQYF
.	TRBD1	TRBV24-1	TRBJ2-3	CATSVDRGPTDTQYF
.	.	TRBV5-5	TRBJ1-5	CASSHSQGMGNQPQHF
once	TRBD1	TRBV7-9	TRBJ1-2	CASSLIGLRTGESGYTF
.	.	TRBV19	TRBJ2-5	CASSYRLGAPQETQYF
.	.	TRBV6-5	TRBJ1-1	CASSYGLRRTEAFF
.	.	TRBV10-3	TRBJ1-6	CAISEPVQGPSSPLHF
.	TRBD1	TRBV27	TRBJ1-5	CASGGTEINQPQHF
.	.	TRBV2	TRBJ2-3	CASSVQETQYF
.	TRBD1	TRBV2	TRBJ2-1	CASRKDRANEQFF
once	TRBD2	TRBV27	TRBJ2-3	CASSFLDAERGYIASTDTQYF
.	.	TRBV7-9	TRBJ2-5	CASSSVSQETQYF
.	.	TRBV18	TRBJ1-1	CASSPKQFEAFF
once	.	TRBV14	TRBJ1-6	CASSQGQGWSPLHF
.	.	TRBV28	TRBJ2-7	CASSYSLSYEQYF